Each of the 18 T cell receptor beta chains below was sequenced from the same sample in a study of blood T cell repertoires in COVID-19. Sequencing used immunoSEQ multiplex PCR; TCRdb keeps in-frame clones, though not all of them. The sample records 73,000 or so clones, about 80% being singletons. Sequenced: peripheral blood. These receptors were collected from a woman aged 60-75 years with acute or convalescent COVID-19.

The gene calls are TRBV5-6 and TRBJ2-7; possibly TRBD1 for D (5 bases). CDR3 length: 14 amino acids. Trimming pared 2 bases from V and 4 bases from J, leaving 13 bases between. Germline V lookup: CDR1 SGHDT, CDR2 YYEEEE. CDR3 in DNA: TGTGCCAGCAGCTTATTTAGGGGAATGTACGAGCAGTACTTC. Translated, it gives CASSLFRGMYEQYF.

This chain joins TRBV7-8 and TRBJ1-2, with a possible D match to TRBD1 (5 bases). The V end was cut by 4 bases, the J end by 8 bases, with 14 bases between. Germline V CDR1 and CDR2: SGHVS, FQNEAQ. The CDR3 totals 13 residues. The CDR3, as DNA: TGTGCCAGCAGCTCCGGGCCCAGGGAAGGCTACACCTTC. Residues: CASSSGPREGYTF.

This sequence joins TRBV4-2 and TRBJ1-3; D gene uncertain. The CDR3 loop spans 15 amino acids. Germline lookup yields CDR1 LGHNA and CDR2 YNFKEQ. Trimming pared 4 bases from V and 4 bases from J, leaving 14 bases between. CDR3 sequence (DNA): TGTGCCAGCAGCCCTGGTCTCCTGCAGGGAAACACCATATATTTT. This encodes CASSPGLLQGNTIYF.

This clone was observed a few times. The genes are TRBV5-1 and TRBJ1-2; TRBD1 matches at 12 bases. The CDR3 covers 15 residues. Germline trimming cut 3 bases from V and 8 bases from J; bases unmatched to any gene: 8. CDR1 is SGHRS and CDR2 is YFSETQ in the germline V gene. CDR3 loop: CASSSYGDRGRGYTF. The CDR3 region has the DNA TGCGCCAGCAGCTCCTATGGGGACAGGGGGCGAGGCTACACCTTC.

The chain carries TRBV9 and TRBJ2-2; TRBD2 is a possible D gene (5 bases). The ends were cut back, 0 bases at V and 3 bases at J, with 12 bases in the middle. The CDR3 is 16 amino acids. Germline V gene lookup returns CDR1 SGDLS and CDR2 YYNGEE. The CDR3 is CASSVDRGWDTGELFF. The CDR3 coding sequence is TGTGCCAGCAGCGTAGACCGGGGTTGGGACACCGGGGAGCTGTTTTTT.

The chain combines TRBV5-6 with TRBJ1-5; D perhaps matches TRBD1 (5 bases). V lost 0 bases and J lost 0, with 13 bases in between. This CDR3 region has 17 residues. Per germline, CDR1 SGHDT and CDR2 YYEEEE. This CDR3 is CASSLGNRPYSNQPQHF. CDR3 in DNA: TGTGCCAGCAGCTTGGGGAACAGGCCTTATAGCAATCAGCCCCAGCATTTT.

V usage is TRBV5-4 and J usage is TRBJ2-1, with 10 bases matching TRBD2. V dropped 3 bases and J dropped 1; count of bases not matched to a gene: 4. Germline V CDR1 and CDR2: SGHNT, YYREEE (reference sequence). The CDR3 length is 16 residues. CDR3 amino acids: CASSWASGGSYNEQFF. DNA for the CDR3: TGTGCCAGCAGCTGGGCTAGCGGGGGATCCTACAATGAGCAGTTCTTC.

This rearrangement joins TRBV10-2 to TRBJ2-1; TRBD2 matches at 8 bases. Germline CDR1 WSHSY, CDR2 SAAADI. The CDR3 has 14 amino acids. J was trimmed by 9 bases and V by 7 bases; bases with no gene match: 11. The CDR3 DNA is TGCGCCAGCACTGAAACCGGGACTAGGGGTGAGCAGTTCTTC. It yields the protein CASTETGTRGEQFF.

This clone was picked up a small number of times. V gene TRBV9 combines with J gene TRBJ2-5; the D gene is possibly TRBD1 (5 bases). V was shortened by 3 bases and J by 5 bases, with 11 bases between the two germline ends. Germline V gives CDR1 SGDLS, CDR2 YYNGEE. The CDR3 length is 13 residues. CDR3 region: CASSAPGLETQYF. In DNA, the CDR3 is TGTGCCAGCAGCGCCCCAGGGTTGGAGACCCAGTACTTC.

The rearrangement links TRBV19 to TRBJ2-2, with TRBD1 identical over 12 bases. The germline gives CDR1 LNHDA, CDR2 SQIVND (reference sequence). The CDR3 spans 16 residues. V dropped 5 bases and J dropped 7; count of bases not matched to a gene: 8. In DNA form, the CDR3 reads TGTGCCAGTAGTCTGGGGGACAGGGGGCTAGGCGGGGAGCTGTTTTTT. Amino acids: CASSLGDRGLGGELFF.

The chain carries TRBV9 and TRBJ2-7; D not resolved. V was clipped by 10 bases and J by 4 bases, with 15 bases between them. This CDR3 region has 12 residues. Germline CDR1 reads SGDLS; CDR2 reads YYNGEE. The CDR3 nucleotides read TGTGCCCCCCCCCGTCCGGAGTACGAGCAGTACTTC. This encodes CAPPRPEYEQYF.

The V call is TRBV10-3, the J call TRBJ1-2; maybe TRBD1 (5 bases). This CDR3 has 12 amino acids. Germline V CDR1 and CDR2: ENHRY, SYGVKD. Trimming shortened V by 4 bases and J by 8 bases, and 11 bases separated the two germline ends. CDR3 protein: CAISGLRGGYTF. The CDR3 nucleotides read TGTGCCATCAGTGGCCTTAGGGGCGGCTACACCTTC.

The V call is TRBV27, the J call TRBJ1-1; TRBD1 agrees at 7 bases. Germline lookup yields CDR1 MNHEY and CDR2 SMNVEV (reference sequence). The CDR3 totals 14 residues. V was clipped by 2 bases and J by 4 bases; unmatched bases: 4. CDR3 in DNA: TGTGCCAGCAGTTTAAGGGACAGTAGCACTGAAGCTTTCTTT. This sequence encodes CASSLRDSSTEAFF.

The chain carries TRBV6-5 and TRBJ1-1; D is perhaps TRBD1 (5 bases). Germline V gene lookup returns CDR1 MNHEY and CDR2 SVGAGI. The CDR3 runs to 15 residues. V was cut by 7 bases and J by 10 bases, with 25 bases left in between. CDR3 region: CASTTTGGAPEGAFF. The CDR3 coding sequence is TGTGCCAGCACCACGACCGGAGGGGCCCCGGAAGGAGCTTTCTTT.

The chain couples TRBV11-2 to TRBJ1-2; 7 bases are a match to TRBD1. Germline CDR1 SGHAT, CDR2 FQNNGV. Trimming removed 3 bases from V and 8 bases from J; junction bases left unmatched: 12. This CDR3 spans 15 amino acids. DNA for the CDR3: TGTGCCAGCAGCTTGGCTTACAGGGGAGGAGGAGGCTACACCTTC. Its protein product is CASSLAYRGGGGYTF.

V and J are TRBV5-1 and TRBJ2-3; possibly TRBD2 for D (5 bases). This CDR3 is 15 amino acids long. Germline V CDR1 and CDR2: SGHRS, YFSETQ. V was trimmed by 2 bases and J by 3 bases, leaving 13 bases between them. The CDR3 reads CASSFGNPGTDTQYF. In DNA form, the CDR3 reads TGCGCCAGCAGCTTCGGGAACCCTGGGACAGATACGCAGTATTTT.

The genes are TRBV3-1 (or the pseudogene TRBV3-2) and TRBJ2-2; 8 nucleotides align to TRBD1. Unmatched junction bases numbered 1, after V lost 3 bases and J lost 4 bases. Germline V lookup: CDR1 LGHDT, CDR2 YNNKEL (reference sequence). This CDR3 has 14 amino acids. For the CDR3, the DNA is TGTGCCAGCAGCCATGGACAGGGCACCGGGGAGCTGTTTTTT. Translating it yields CASSHGQGTGELFF.

This clone was seen a single time. This chain connects TRBV10-3 to TRBJ2-2; 8 bases agree with TRBD1. Losses at the gene ends were 4 bases for V and 4 bases for J; bases not matched to a gene: 5. This CDR3 has 15 amino acids. Germline V gene lookup returns CDR1 ENHRY and CDR2 SYGVKD. This chain's CDR3 is CAISGRGPGTGELFF. DNA of the CDR3: TGTGCCATCAGTGGCAGGGGGCCGGGCACCGGGGAGCTGTTTTTT.